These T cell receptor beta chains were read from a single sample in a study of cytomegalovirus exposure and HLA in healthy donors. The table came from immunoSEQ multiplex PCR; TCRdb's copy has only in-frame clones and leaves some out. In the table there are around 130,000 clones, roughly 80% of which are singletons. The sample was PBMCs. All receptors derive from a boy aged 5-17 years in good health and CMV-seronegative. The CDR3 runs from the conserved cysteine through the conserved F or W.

CDR3aa: CASGAEAYSYEQYF
j_gene: TRBJ2-7
v_gene: TRBV19

CDR3aa: CAWSADRANEQYF
j_gene: NA
v_gene: TRBV30

CDR3aa: CASSEWTGGAIGYGYTF
j_gene: TRBJ1-2
v_gene: TRBV2

CDR3aa: CASSVGLLNEQFF
j_gene: TRBJ2-1
v_gene: TRBV9

CDR3aa: CASRPDRGPGELFF
j_gene: TRBJ2-2
v_gene: TRBV2

CDR3aa: CAGSDAVSYEQYF
j_gene: TRBJ2-7
v_gene: TRBV2

CDR3aa: CASSVAAIQETQYF
j_gene: TRBJ2-5
v_gene: TRBV25-1

CDR3aa: CASAGGYDEQFF
j_gene: TRBJ2-1
v_gene: TRBV30

CDR3aa: CASSLAGGYEQYF
j_gene: TRBJ2-7
v_gene: TRBV30

CDR3aa: CARARDRKKEKLFF
j_gene: TRBJ1-4
v_gene: TRBV6-5

CDR3aa: CASIMPGANEKLFF
j_gene: TRBJ1-4
v_gene: TRBV6-1

CDR3aa: CATENRGTGELFF
j_gene: TRBJ2-2
v_gene: TRBV27

CDR3aa: CASSDSSNGELFF
j_gene: TRBJ2-2
v_gene: TRBV6-4

CDR3aa: CASSLGQGYGYTF
j_gene: TRBJ1-2
v_gene: TRBV7-9

CDR3aa: CASRIHRDRDEKLFF
j_gene: TRBJ1-4
v_gene: TRBV6-1

CDR3aa: CASSPNGGAAEAFF
j_gene: TRBJ1-1
v_gene: TRBV7-3

CDR3aa: CASSTSGREQYF
j_gene: TRBJ2-3
v_gene: TRBV5-4

CDR3aa: CASSTASGTTDTQYF
j_gene: TRBJ2-3
v_gene: TRBV7-2

CDR3aa: CASSSLVNYHSYEQYF
j_gene: TRBJ2-7
v_gene: TRBV27

CDR3aa: CASSSLGGLAMSDTQYF
j_gene: TRBJ2-3
v_gene: TRBV11-3

CDR3aa: CASSVEGGGTEAFF
j_gene: TRBJ1-1
v_gene: TRBV9

CDR3aa: CAFFKQKAAYEQYF
j_gene: TRBJ2-7
v_gene: TRBV30

CDR3aa: CASSLSGGNQPQHF
j_gene: TRBJ1-5
v_gene: TRBV13

CDR3aa: CASSPGAGKGSYNEQFF
j_gene: TRBJ2-1
v_gene: TRBV7-7

CDR3aa: CASSDAPSSYEQYF
j_gene: TRBJ2-7
v_gene: TRBV6-4

CDR3aa: CASSDRGQGGYTF
j_gene: TRBJ1-2
v_gene: TRBV6-1

CDR3aa: CASSVSGSSYNEQFF
j_gene: TRBJ2-1
v_gene: TRBV6-1

CDR3aa: CASSQVGQGKYGYTF
j_gene: TRBJ1-2
v_gene: TRBV4-1

CDR3aa: CASSSGSGSTEAFF
j_gene: TRBJ1-1
v_gene: TRBV5-1

CDR3aa: CASSQSGAYEQYF
j_gene: TRBJ2-7
v_gene: TRBV14

CDR3aa: CASRGLAGLYEQYF
j_gene: TRBJ2-7
v_gene: TRBV6-6

CDR3aa: CASSIPGQGQPQHF
j_gene: TRBJ1-5
v_gene: TRBV7-9

CDR3aa: CASSAGAGNTGELFF
j_gene: TRBJ2-2
v_gene: TRBV11-3

CDR3aa: CASSLRVPVIDEAFF
j_gene: TRBJ1-1
v_gene: TRBV7-8

CDR3aa: CASSQEVVADEQFF
j_gene: TRBJ2-1
v_gene: TRBV4-1

CDR3aa: CAWSEGTVGEQYF
j_gene: TRBJ2-7
v_gene: TRBV30

CDR3aa: CASSLYSGDTQYF
j_gene: TRBJ2-3
v_gene: TRBV5-1

CDR3aa: CASSAPGLTANTEAFF
j_gene: TRBJ1-1
v_gene: TRBV5-1

CDR3aa: CASSFLQGAGYTF
j_gene: TRBJ1-2
v_gene: TRBV7-9

CDR3aa: CAWSVWLEGETQYF
j_gene: TRBJ2-5
v_gene: TRBV30

CDR3aa: CASSQETRGNQPQHF
j_gene: TRBJ1-5
v_gene: TRBV4-1

CDR3aa: CASRSGGHYGYTF
j_gene: TRBJ1-2
v_gene: TRBV19

CDR3aa: CASSPGRVPTGEQFF
j_gene: TRBJ2-1
v_gene: TRBV7-7

CDR3aa: CAWSRTSYNEQFF
j_gene: TRBJ2-1
v_gene: TRBV30

CDR3aa: CASSYARQGAGELFF
j_gene: TRBJ2-2
v_gene: TRBV6-6

CDR3aa: CASSELSYEQYF
j_gene: TRBJ2-7
v_gene: TRBV6-1

CDR3aa: CASRPLGLAREQFF
j_gene: TRBJ2-1
v_gene: TRBV6-5

CDR3aa: CASTTASSYEQYF
j_gene: TRBJ2-7
v_gene: TRBV6-5

CDR3aa: CASSSTGLGETQYF
j_gene: TRBJ2-5
v_gene: TRBV5-4

CDR3aa: CASSPRLGGDGYTF
j_gene: TRBJ1-2
v_gene: TRBV5-6

CDR3aa: CASSHPGQGANTGELFF
j_gene: TRBJ2-2
v_gene: TRBV9

CDR3aa: CASSSAGGETQYF
j_gene: TRBJ2-5
v_gene: TRBV7-9

CDR3aa: CATSRKGTSGWNSYEQYF
j_gene: NA
v_gene: TRBV15

CDR3aa: CASSLRGDRAYGYTF
j_gene: TRBJ1-2
v_gene: TRBV6-1

CDR3aa: CASSMPRTSTYGYTF
j_gene: TRBJ1-2
v_gene: TRBV19

CDR3aa: CASSYRRLAGPYEQYF
j_gene: TRBJ2-7
v_gene: TRBV13

CDR3aa: CASSTAVNTEAFF
j_gene: TRBJ1-1
v_gene: TRBV6-5

CDR3aa: CASSLRSSGTQYF
j_gene: TRBJ2-3
v_gene: TRBV11-3

CDR3aa: CASSGWTGVVQPQHF
j_gene: TRBJ1-5
v_gene: TRBV6-1

CDR3aa: CASSVIPTEAKNIQYF
j_gene: TRBJ2-4
v_gene: TRBV9